Given below is one T cell receptor beta chain in context. This sample was taken from a study of blood T cell repertoires in COVID-19. For the study at large: The cDNA or gDNA used as material had been derived from T cells, B-cell-depleted T cells, or PBMCs.

With V trimmed by 11 bases and J by 3 bases, 7 bases remained unmatched. CDR3 length: 13 residues. Per the germline V gene, CDR1 is ENHRY and CDR2 is SYGVKD. Authors' data handling: Amplification from reference gene primers served as the basis for estimated nucleated cell counts. TCRdb's table, derived via immunoSEQ multiplex PCR, lists solely in-frame clones and lacks some. The DNA was the basis for D and trimming; V, J and clone size are from that table. The sample lists about 210,000 clones; over 70% were seen once. The origin of this receptor is a man between 60 and 75 years old with acute or convalescent COVID-19. Specimen: peripheral blood. This chain uses TRBV10-3 with TRBJ2-3; TRBD1 matches 8 bases. The CDR3 is CAASDRETDTQYF. In nucleotides, the CDR3 is TGTGCCGCCTCGGACAGGGAAACAGATACGCAGTATTTT.